This T cell receptor beta chain was captured in a study of neurological immune-mediated disorders. One entry per CDR3 protein results from TCRdb running MiXCR on the 5' RACE reads. The sample includes about 46,000 distinct CDR3 sequences, around 4% seen only once; the top ten take 5.7%. Germline lookup yields CDR1 SGHRS and CDR2 YFSETQ. The CDR3 totals 14 residues. Losses at the gene ends were 1 base for V and 3 bases for J; bases not matched to a gene: 2. As for this clonotype: No antigen is known for it.

Study observations and caveats: Healthy controls had more TCR clonal expansion than multiple sclerosis, which showed the least, whereas HTLV-1-associated myelopathy showed the most.

Sequencing used PBMCs. This chain joins TRBV5-1 and TRBJ1-1; TRBD1 aligns across 8 bases. This TCR was sampled from a woman aged 55-75 years with multiple sclerosis. CDR3 region: CASSLTGGDTEAFF. The CDR3 DNA follows: TGCGCCAGCAGCTTGACAGGGGGAGACACTGAAGCTTTCTTT.